This TCR beta chain was sequenced during a study of shared clonotypes between healthy human individuals. CDR1 GTSNPN and CDR2 SVGIG come from the germline V gene (reference sequence). V lost 0 bases to trimming and J lost 14 bases, with 26 bases between them. The CDR3 consists of 17 residues. Deep-level settings were used for running the assay. This table comes from immunoSEQ multiplex PCR, and its TCRdb copy is limited to in-frame clones, with some not included. The sample includes more than 2 million clones, approximately 95% of them seen just once. Study-wide points: Clonotype sharing among donors was thought likely to change with sequencing depth. In four donors, around 5% of naive CD4 clonotypes appeared in common.

Note on this clone: As yet, its antigen is unknown.

The sample consisted of naive CD4+ T cells sorted from blood. Regarding subset: CD45RA+ positively selected. The gene calls are TRBV30 and TRBJ1-6, with no clear D. The sequence was collected from a man younger than 35 in good health. CDR3 nucleotide sequence: TGTGCCTGGAGTGTTTTAGGAGCAGCCCCGTTAATGGGATCCCTCCACTTT. Protein product: CAWSVLGAAPLMGSLHF. Full variable domain (remainder filled in from reference TRBV30 and TRBJ1-6): SQTIHQWPATLVQPVGSPLSLECTVEGTSNPNLYWYRQAAGRGLQLLFYSVGIGQISSEVPQNLSASRPQDRQFILSSKKLLLSDSGFYLCAWSVLGAAPLMGSLHFGNGTRLTVT.